Shown below are 8 T cell receptor beta chains from a single sample sequenced in a study of vaccination effects on CD4 cells after COVID-19. Data came from immunoSEQ multiplex PCR; TCRdb stores just in-frame clones and leaves some out. The top ten clones hold approximately 29% of a sample with approximately 30,000 clones, roughly 63% of them seen once. Antigen-specific CD4+ T cells were first expanded with viral peptide pools by the ViraFEST assay and only then sequenced. Culture proceeded for approximately 10 days, and CD4+ T cells were then isolated. No antigens are known for them. Source: CD4+ T cells from PBMCs cultured with HCoV-229E spike peptides, taken before COVID-19 vaccination. Every receptor here comes from a human donor who received a COVID-19 vaccine.

The chain recombines TRBV6-1 with TRBJ2-1, with 8 bases matching TRBD2. The CDR3 has 12 residues. Per germline, CDR1 MNHNS and CDR2 SASEGT. Unmatched junction bases numbered 3, after V lost 0 bases and J lost 14 bases. The CDR3 here is CASSEAGTSEFF. The CDR3 region has the DNA TGTGCCAGCAGTGAAGCGGGGACTAGTGAGTTCTTC.

In this sample, this clone turned up a few times. The rearrangement links TRBV18 to TRBJ2-2; 8 nucleotides align to TRBD2. The V segment lost 0 bases and the J segment 6 bases; nucleotides outside the gene matches: 9. Germline V gene data show CDR1 as KGHSH and CDR2 as LQKENI. This CDR3 is built from 17 residues. The CDR3 DNA is TGTGCCAGCTCACCACCGGGAGCGGGAGCGGGCGCCGGGGAGCTGTTTTTT. Its translation is CASSPPGAGAGAGELFF.

The chain uses TRBV29-1 and TRBJ1-2; D is perhaps TRBD1 (5 bases). CDR3 length: 12 amino acids. Trimming removed 5 bases at V and 12 bases at J, with 19 bases between. Germline CDR1 reads SQVTM; CDR2 reads ANQGSEA. In nucleotides, the CDR3 is TGCAGCGTTAGGACAACCGGGCAGGGTAACACCTTC. Translated, it gives CSVRTTGQGNTF.

The rearrangement links TRBV27 to TRBJ1-2; D is undetermined. V was trimmed by 6 bases and J by 7 bases, leaving 18 bases between them. The germline CDR1 and CDR2 sequences are MNHEY and SMNVEV (reference sequence). The CDR3 covers 14 residues. The CDR3 loop is CASSPTERRPGYTF. The CDR3 DNA sequence: TGTGCCAGCAGCCCCACCGAGAGACGCCCTGGCTACACCTTC.

The J gene is TRBJ2-3, the V gene TRBV3-1 (or the pseudogene TRBV3-2), with 9 bases matching TRBD2. The germline CDR1 and CDR2 sequences are LGHDT and YNNKEL (reference sequence). This CDR3 comprises 15 residues. Trimming removed 4 bases from V and 0 bases from J; junction bases left unmatched: 2. In DNA form, the CDR3 reads TGTGCCAGCAGCCCTAGCGGGACTAGCACAGATACGCAGTATTTT. The encoded protein is CASSPSGTSTDTQYF.

The chain couples TRBV7-9 to TRBJ1-5, with D possibly being TRBD1 (6 bases). Trimming took 5 bases from V and 2 from J, leaving 13 bases between them. Looked up from germline, CDR1 is SEHNR and CDR2 is FQNEAQ (reference sequence). This CDR3 comprises 15 residues. CDR3 sequence (DNA): TGTGCCAGCAGCCCAGGGGATAGTCGCAATCAGCCCCAGCATTTT. This codes for CASSPGDSRNQPQHF.

This chain links TRBV5-1 with TRBJ1-1; D perhaps matches TRBD1 (6 bases). This CDR3 has 15 residues. The germline V and J ends were trimmed by 1 base and 4 bases, with 14 bases remaining between them. Germline V CDR1 and CDR2: SGHRS, YFSETQ. The CDR3 protein is CASSLYRGAATEAFF. The CDR3 DNA reads TGCGCCAGCAGCTTGTATCGGGGGGCAGCCACTGAAGCTTTCTTT.

The CDR3 coding sequence is TGCGCCAGCAGCTTGGGGGCGACAGGGAGTACTGAAGCTTTCTTT. As protein: CASSLGATGSTEAFF. V and J are TRBV5-1 and TRBJ1-1; 7 bases agree with TRBD1. Germline V gene sequence: CDR1 SGHRS, CDR2 YFSETQ. With 0 bases clipped from V and 5 bases from J, the junction kept 7 bases outside the gene matches. This CDR3 region has 15 residues.